The 31 T cell receptor beta chains below all came from one sample that was sequenced in a study of blood T cell repertoires in COVID-19. Profiling relied on immunoSEQ multiplex PCR, and the TCRdb table lists in-frame clones only, not all of them. The table lists 200,000 to 250,000 clones, 70% to 90% of them singletons. Sequencing was done on a sample of peripheral blood. These receptor sequences come from a man aged 45-60 years who had recovered from COVID-19.

The chain has TRBV11-2 and TRBJ2-5, with 8 bases matching TRBD2. The germline CDR1 and CDR2 sequences are SGHAT and FQNNGV. V lost 5 bases, J lost 3 bases, and 8 bases stayed unmatched. This CDR3 comprises 15 residues. CDR3 nucleotide sequence: TGTGCCAGCAGCCCGGCGCCACTAGCGGAAGAGACCCAGTACTTC. As protein: CASSPAPLAEETQYF.

The chain combines TRBV7-2 with TRBJ1-5; 9 bases match TRBD1. With 4 bases clipped from V and 2 bases from J, the junction kept 0 bases outside the gene matches. Germline CDR1 SGHTA, CDR2 FQGNSA. The CDR3 covers 14 residues. Here the CDR3 DNA reads TGTGCCAGCAGCTGGACAGGGGGCAATCAGCCCCAGCATTTT. Protein product: CASSWTGGNQPQHF. The whole variable domain, filled in from reference TRBV7-2 and TRBJ1-5, reads GAGVSQSPSNKVTEKGKDVELRCDPISGHTALYWYRQSLGQGLEFLIYFQGNSAPDKSGLPSDRFSAERTGGSVSTLTIQRTQQEDSAVYLCASSWTGGNQPQHFGDGTRLSIL.

The rearrangement uses TRBV19 and TRBJ1-1; D is unresolved. Germline V gene sequence: CDR1 LNHDA, CDR2 SQIVND (reference sequence). This CDR3 region has 14 residues. Trimming took off 4 bases at V and 0 bases at J, with 9 bases between the two ends. Here the CDR3 reads CASSKRLLNTEAFF. The CDR3, as DNA: TGTGCCAGTAGTAAGAGGCTCTTGAACACTGAAGCTTTCTTT.

The chain employs TRBV6-6 and TRBJ2-7; no clear D. Germline CDR1 MNHNY, CDR2 SVGAGI (reference sequence). This CDR3 contains 14 residues. V was shortened by 7 bases and J by 2 bases, with 15 bases between the two germline ends. CDR3 protein: CASTKEYSPYEQYF. Here the CDR3 DNA reads TGTGCCAGCACCAAGGAGTACTCACCCTACGAGCAGTACTTC.

This chain links TRBV14 with TRBJ2-5, with D unresolved. V lost 4 bases and J lost 4, with 10 bases in between. The germline CDR1 and CDR2 sequences are SGHDN and FVKESK. The CDR3 is made up of 13 amino acids. CDR3 region: CASSLTQVETQYF. Written as DNA, the CDR3 is TGTGCCAGCAGCCTGACCCAGGTAGAGACCCAGTACTTC. Complete variable domain (other parts from reference TRBV14 and TRBJ2-5): EAGVTQFPSHSVIEKGQTVTLRCDPISGHDNLYWYRRVMGKEIKFLLHFVKESKQDESGMPNNRFLAERTGGTYSTLKVQPAELEDSGVYFCASSLTQVETQYFGPGTRLLVL.

The V call is TRBV7-8, the J call TRBJ2-5, with TRBD2 matching 11 bases. Germline CDR1 is SGHVS and CDR2 is FQNEAQ. Losses at the gene ends were 5 bases for V and 9 bases for J; bases not matched to a gene: 14. The CDR3 is 16 residues long. The CDR3 region is CASSPQIAGGTRAQYF. The CDR3 DNA sequence: TGTGCCAGCAGCCCTCAAATAGCGGGAGGGACCAGGGCCCAGTACTTC.

CDR3 sequence: CASSLGGGRRNTEAFF. CDR3 in DNA: TGCGCCAGCAGCTTGGGTGGGGGGAGGCGGAACACTGAAGCTTTCTTT. The chain couples TRBV5-1 to TRBJ1-1, with TRBD1 as a possible D gene (5 bases). The CDR3 has 16 residues. Germline V gene data show CDR1 as SGHRS and CDR2 as YFSETQ. V lost 0 bases, J lost 1 base, and 13 bases lay in between.

DNA for the CDR3: TGTGCCAGCAGCCGGCGATGGGGGCGGGCCTCCTACAATGAGCAGTTCTTC. Residues: CASSRRWGRASYNEQFF. The chain couples TRBV27 to TRBJ2-1; D perhaps matches TRBD1 (6 bases). V was cut by 6 bases and J by 0 bases, with 18 bases left in between. Germline CDR1 is MNHEY and CDR2 is SMNVEV (reference sequence). The CDR3 is made up of 17 amino acids.

The chain links TRBV25-1 to TRBJ1-1; weak D call: TRBD1 (6 bases). The CDR3 spans 18 residues. CDR1 and CDR2 (germline): MGHDK, SYGVNS. Trimming removed 0 bases from V and 4 bases from J, with 21 bases in between. Here the CDR3 DNA reads TGTGCCAGCAGTGAATATAGGTCGCCCGCCCGAGGGGGCACTGAAGCTTTCTTT. This sequence encodes CASSEYRSPARGGTEAFF.

The V call is TRBV19, the J call TRBJ2-2, with TRBD1 as a possible D gene (7 bases). The CDR3 contains 19 residues. CDR1 and CDR2 (germline): LNHDA, SQIVND (reference sequence). Trimming removed 9 bases at V and 1 base at J, with 27 bases between. CDR3 nucleotide sequence: TGTGCCAGCCGGAGAGGGGGGACAGTTTTTATCTTGAACACCGGGGAGCTGTTTTTT. Amino acids: CASRRGGTVFILNTGELFF. The variable domain in full, with the rest retrieved from reference TRBV19 and TRBJ2-2, is DGGITQSPKYLFRKEGQNVTLSCEQNLNHDAMYWYRQDPGQGLRLIYYSQIVNDFQKGDIAEGYSVSREKKESFPLTVTSAQKNPTAFYLCASRRGGTVFILNTGELFFGEGSRLTVL.

The V gene is TRBV6-5, the J gene TRBJ2-7; TRBD2 is a possible D gene (5 bases). V was cut by 5 bases and J by 0 bases, with 14 bases left in between. This CDR3 is built from 15 residues. Germline assignment: CDR1 MNHEY and CDR2 SVGAGI. This chain's CDR3 is CASSRGLLGSYEQYF. DNA for the CDR3: TGTGCCAGCAGTAGAGGACTGCTAGGCTCCTACGAGCAGTACTTC.

The J gene is TRBJ1-4, the V gene TRBV29-1; D is uncertain. This CDR3 region has 14 residues. V gave up 1 base and J gave up 3 bases, with 9 bases separating them. Germline V gives CDR1 SQVTM, CDR2 ANQGSEA. CDR3 region: CSVEGGVANEKLFF. As DNA, the CDR3 is TGCAGCGTTGAAGGCGGGGTGGCTAATGAAAAACTGTTTTTT.

J is TRBJ2-7 and V is TRBV5-1; maybe TRBD2 (6 bases). The CDR3 length is 15 residues. V lost 4 bases and J lost 3, with 17 bases in between. Germline-derived CDR1 and CDR2 are SGHRS and YFSETQ. The CDR3 sequence: CASSAGLTDLYEQYF. CDR3 coding DNA: TGCGCCAGCAGCGCGGGGCTCACAGACCTCTACGAGCAGTACTTC. The whole variable domain, remainder taken from reference TRBV5-1 and TRBJ2-7, is KAGVTQTPRYLIKTRGQQVTLSCSPISGHRSVSWYQQTPGQGLQFLFEYFSETQRNKGNFPGRFSGRQFSNSRSEMNVSTLELGDSALYLCASSAGLTDLYEQYFGPGTRLTVT.

The chain recombines TRBV28 with TRBJ2-5; D uncertain. There are 12 residues in the CDR3. The V end was cut by 8 bases, the J end by 4 bases, with 11 bases between. Germline V gene sequence: CDR1 MDHEN, CDR2 SYDVKM. The DNA for the CDR3 is TGTGCCAGCTACCGGGTGGCAGAGACCCAGTACTTC. This translates into CASYRVAETQYF.

This clone was seen only once. V is TRBV29-1 and J is TRBJ2-7, with 7 bases fitting TRBD2. V lost 3 bases to trimming and J lost 6 bases; unmatched junction nucleotides: 8. The CDR3 runs 13 residues. Germline V gives CDR1 SQVTM, CDR2 ANQGSEA. CDR3 residues: CSVETREGLEQYF. CDR3 DNA sequence: TGCAGCGTTGAGACCAGGGAGGGGCTCGAGCAGTACTTC.

The chain uses TRBV12-3 or TRBV12-4 and TRBJ1-4; D not resolved. CDR3 length equals 12 residues. V lost 2 bases, J lost 7 bases, and 5 bases lay in between. The CDR3 region is CASSLQSEKLFF. The CDR3, as DNA: TGTGCCAGCAGTTTACAGTCTGAAAAACTGTTTTTT.

This chain links TRBV7-2 with TRBJ2-4, with a possible D match to TRBD1 (5 bases). The CDR3 is 18 residues long. The V end was cut by 1 base, the J end by 2 bases, with 18 bases between. Germline CDR1 and CDR2: SGHTA and FQGNSA. The CDR3 region has the DNA TGTGCCAGCAGCTTAGACATCAACTTGGGGCGCTCCAAAAACATTCAGTACTTC. It specifies CASSLDINLGRSKNIQYF.

The chain couples TRBV27 to TRBJ2-7; TRBD2 is a possible D gene (6 bases). This CDR3 spans 13 amino acids. V was cut by 7 bases and J by 4 bases, with 14 bases left in between. CDR1 is MNHEY, CDR2 SMNVEV, per germline (reference sequence). Here the CDR3 DNA reads TGTGCCAGCAAGGTGTATGGGGGGTACGAGCAGTACTTC. Residues: CASKVYGGYEQYF.

The genes are TRBV28 and TRBJ2-7, with D perhaps matching TRBD2 (6 bases). This CDR3 is 12 amino acids long. Trimming took 7 bases from V and 9 from J, leaving 16 bases between them. Looked up from germline, CDR1 is MDHEN and CDR2 is SYDVKM. Here the CDR3 reads CASTLEGRAQYF. For the CDR3, the DNA is TGTGCCAGCACCTTGGAGGGCCGAGCGCAGTACTTC.

The gene calls are TRBV29-1 and TRBJ2-1, with TRBD1 as a possible D gene (6 bases). The CDR3 has 13 residues. Germline assignment: CDR1 SQVTM and CDR2 ANQGSEA. Trimming cost V 3 bases and J 2 bases, with 8 bases left between them. CDR3 sequence: CSVDRQAYNEQFF. DNA of the CDR3: TGCAGCGTTGATAGACAGGCCTACAATGAGCAGTTCTTC.

V and J are TRBV28 and TRBJ1-6; D unclear. From germline, CDR1 is MDHEN and CDR2 SYDVKM. The CDR3 runs to 14 residues. The V gene lost 3 bases and the J gene lost 6 bases, with 9 bases spanning the gap. CDR3 protein: CASSFPRSNSPLHF. The CDR3 DNA is TGTGCCAGCAGTTTCCCTCGGAGTAATTCACCCCTCCACTTT.

This clone was observed a single time. The CDR3 loop is CASQLLGQGINEQYF. CDR3 sequence (DNA): TGTGCCAGCCAACTCTTGGGACAGGGAATTAACGAGCAGTACTTC. This sequence joins TRBV27 and TRBJ2-7; 9 bases fit TRBD1. The junction had 13 bases not matched to a gene; V was cut back by 8 bases and J by 5 bases. CDR3 size: 15 residues. Germline values: CDR1 MNHEY, CDR2 SMNVEV (reference sequence).

This clone has just one count. J is TRBJ2-2 and V is TRBV7-9, with D perhaps matching TRBD2 (5 bases). Germline V gives CDR1 SEHNR, CDR2 FQNEAQ (reference sequence). Trimming took 5 bases from V and 6 from J, leaving 13 bases between them. This CDR3 spans 14 amino acids. The CDR3 protein is CASSALLGSGELFF. CDR3 bases: TGTGCCAGCAGCGCCCTACTAGGGTCCGGGGAGCTGTTTTTT.

This clone was detected only a few times. The chain couples TRBV7-8 to TRBJ1-2; D uncertain. Germline values: CDR1 SGHVS, CDR2 FQNEAQ. The CDR3 totals 14 residues. V gave up 4 bases and J gave up 0 bases, with 9 bases separating them. The CDR3 region is CASSSGLANYGYTF. As DNA, the CDR3 is TGTGCCAGCAGCTCCGGTTTGGCTAACTATGGCTACACCTTC.

V is TRBV7-2 and J is TRBJ2-7, with 8 bases lining up with TRBD2. The CDR3 is 17 amino acids. The ends lost 3 bases at V and 2 bases at J; junction bases unmatched: 12. Germline CDR1 SGHTA, CDR2 FQGNSA. CDR3 sequence: CASSLLSGAGDPYEQYF. The CDR3 DNA sequence: TGTGCCAGCAGCTTGCTAAGTGGAGCGGGAGATCCCTACGAGCAGTACTTC.

The genes are TRBV7-2 and TRBJ2-1, with 12 positions matching TRBD2. Germline V gene lookup returns CDR1 SGHTA and CDR2 FQGNSA. CDR3 length: 15 amino acids. V lost 4 bases, J lost 10 bases, and 8 bases stayed unmatched. CDR3 nucleotide sequence: TGTGCCAGCAGCTACCGGACTAGCGGGATCAACGAGCAGTTCTTC. Amino acid sequence: CASSYRTSGINEQFF.

V gene TRBV7-9 combines with J gene TRBJ1-1; tentatively, D is TRBD1 (6 bases). This CDR3 is built from 16 residues. The V end lost 5 bases, the J end lost 5 bases, and 21 bases lay between the germline ends. The germline V gene has CDR1 SEHNR and CDR2 FQNEAQ (reference sequence). CDR3: CASSPRTEGIGTEAFF. CDR3 coding DNA: TGTGCCAGCAGCCCAAGGACAGAGGGGATAGGTACTGAAGCTTTCTTT.

This clone was seen just once. The rearrangement links TRBV2 to TRBJ2-1; 9 nucleotides align to TRBD1. The V and J ends lost 5 bases and 1 base, in that order; junction bases with no gene match: 3. Looked up from germline, CDR1 is SNHLY and CDR2 is FYNNEI. The CDR3 is 15 residues long. DNA for the CDR3: TGTGCCAGCAGTAGGGACAGGGTTTCCTACAATGAGCAGTTCTTC. It is translated as CASSRDRVSYNEQFF.

In this sample, this clone turned up once. V is TRBV10-3 and J is TRBJ2-5, with D possibly being TRBD1 (5 bases). The germline V gene has CDR1 ENHRY and CDR2 SYGVKD. This CDR3 has 14 residues. Trimming stripped 8 bases from V and 2 bases from J, with 15 bases between. Here the CDR3 DNA reads TGTGCCATCGCCCAGGGCACCTCTCAAGAGACCCAGTACTTC. Its translation is CAIAQGTSQETQYF.

V usage is TRBV2 and J usage is TRBJ1-6; D possibly corresponds to TRBD1 (6 bases). Germline assignment: CDR1 SNHLY and CDR2 FYNNEI. Trimming left V 6 bases short and J 5 bases short, with 17 bases between. The CDR3 is 16 amino acids. CDR3 DNA: TGTGCCAGCAGAGAGAATGGACAGCGACATAATTCACCCCTCCACTTT. This sequence encodes CASRENGQRHNSPLHF.

V is TRBV6-5 and J is TRBJ2-3; 7 bases are shared with TRBD1. The V gene end was trimmed by 6 bases and the J gene end by 1 base; junction bases not matched to a gene: 4. The CDR3 consists of 14 residues. Germline assignment: CDR1 MNHEY and CDR2 SVGAGI. The chain's CDR3 is CASRRQGGTDTQYF. As DNA, the CDR3 is TGTGCCAGCAGACGACAGGGAGGCACAGATACGCAGTATTTT.